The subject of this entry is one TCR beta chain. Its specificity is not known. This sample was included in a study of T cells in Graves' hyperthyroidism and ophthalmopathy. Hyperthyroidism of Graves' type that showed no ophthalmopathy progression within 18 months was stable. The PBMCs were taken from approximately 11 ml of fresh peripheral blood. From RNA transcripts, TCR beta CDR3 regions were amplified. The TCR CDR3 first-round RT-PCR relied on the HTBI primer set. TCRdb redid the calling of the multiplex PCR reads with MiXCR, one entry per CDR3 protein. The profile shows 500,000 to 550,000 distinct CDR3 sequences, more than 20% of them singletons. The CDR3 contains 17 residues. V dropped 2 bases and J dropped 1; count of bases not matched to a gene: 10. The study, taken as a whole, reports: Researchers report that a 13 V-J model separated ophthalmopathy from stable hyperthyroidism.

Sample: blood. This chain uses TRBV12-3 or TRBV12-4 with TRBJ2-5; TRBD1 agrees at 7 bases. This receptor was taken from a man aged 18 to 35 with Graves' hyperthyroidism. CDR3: CASSLSLGQATQETQYF. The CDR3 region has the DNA TGTGCCAGCAGTTTATCCCTCGGACAGGCGACCCAAGAGACCCAGTACTTC.